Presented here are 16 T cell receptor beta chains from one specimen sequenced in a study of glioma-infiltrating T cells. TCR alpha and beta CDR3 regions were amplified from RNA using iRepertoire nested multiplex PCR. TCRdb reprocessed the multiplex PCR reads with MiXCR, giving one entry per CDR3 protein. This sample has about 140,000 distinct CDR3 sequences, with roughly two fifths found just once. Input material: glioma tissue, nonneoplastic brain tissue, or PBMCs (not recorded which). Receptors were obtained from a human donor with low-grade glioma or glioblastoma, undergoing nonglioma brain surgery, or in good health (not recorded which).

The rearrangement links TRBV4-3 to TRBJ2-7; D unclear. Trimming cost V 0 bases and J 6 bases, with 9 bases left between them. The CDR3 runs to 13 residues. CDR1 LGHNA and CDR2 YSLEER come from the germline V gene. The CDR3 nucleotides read TGCGCCAGCAGCCAAGATCCACTGGGCGAGCAGTACTTC. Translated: CASSQDPLGEQYF.

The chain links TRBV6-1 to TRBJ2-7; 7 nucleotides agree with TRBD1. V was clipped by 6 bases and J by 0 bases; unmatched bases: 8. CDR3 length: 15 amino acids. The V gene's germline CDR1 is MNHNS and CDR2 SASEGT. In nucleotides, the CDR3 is TGTGCCAGCAGGGGGGCAGGGGGACCCTCCTACGAGCAGTACTTC. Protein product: CASRGAGGPSYEQYF.

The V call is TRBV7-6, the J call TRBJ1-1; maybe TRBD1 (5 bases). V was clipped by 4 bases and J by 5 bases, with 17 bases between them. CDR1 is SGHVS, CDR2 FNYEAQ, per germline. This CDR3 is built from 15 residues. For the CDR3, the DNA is TGTGCCAGCAGCTCTAGCGCGGGGGGAGCAACTGAAGCTTTCTTT. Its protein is CASSSSAGGATEAFF.

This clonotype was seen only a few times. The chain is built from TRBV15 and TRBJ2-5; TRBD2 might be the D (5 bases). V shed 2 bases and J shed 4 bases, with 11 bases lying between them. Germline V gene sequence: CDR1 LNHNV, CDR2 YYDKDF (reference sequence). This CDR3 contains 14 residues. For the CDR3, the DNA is TGTGCCACCAGCAGACGAGCCGAGGGAGAGACCCAGTACTTC. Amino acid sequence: CATSRRAEGETQYF. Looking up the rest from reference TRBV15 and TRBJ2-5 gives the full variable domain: DAMVIQNPRYQVTQFGKPVTLSCSQTLNHNVMYWYQQKSSQAPKLLFHYYDKDFNNEADTPDNFQSRRPNTSFCFLDIRSPGLGDTAMYLCATSRRAEGETQYFGPGTRLLVL.

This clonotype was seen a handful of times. CDR3 in amino acids: CASSYSAGTGAEQYF. In nucleotides, the CDR3 is TGTGCCAGCAGTTACTCGGCGGGAACGGGAGCCGAGCAGTACTTC. This chain uses TRBV6-6 with TRBJ2-7, with a weak D call TRBD2 (6 bases). Looked up from germline, CDR1 is MNHNY and CDR2 is SVGAGI (reference sequence). The length of the CDR3 is 15 residues. Trimming removed 0 bases at V and 6 bases at J, with 15 bases between.

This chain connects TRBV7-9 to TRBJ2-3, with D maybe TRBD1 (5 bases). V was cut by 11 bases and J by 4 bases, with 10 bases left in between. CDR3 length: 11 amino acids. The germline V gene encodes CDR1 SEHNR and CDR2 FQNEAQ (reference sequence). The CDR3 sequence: CAAGSSDTQYF. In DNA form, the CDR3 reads TGTGCCGCAGGGTCGTCAGATACGCAGTATTTT. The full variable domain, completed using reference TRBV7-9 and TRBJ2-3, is DTGVSQNPRHKITKRGQNVTFRCDPISEHNRLYWYRQTLGQGPEFLTYFQNEAQLEKSRLLSDRFSAERPKGSFSTLEIQRTEQGDSAMYLCAAGSSDTQYFGPGTRLTVL.

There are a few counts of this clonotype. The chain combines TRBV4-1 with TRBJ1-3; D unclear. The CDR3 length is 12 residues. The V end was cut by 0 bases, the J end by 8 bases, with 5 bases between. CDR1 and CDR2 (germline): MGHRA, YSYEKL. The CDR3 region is CASSQEGYTIYF. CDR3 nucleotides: TGCGCCAGCAGCCAAGAAGGGTACACCATATATTTT.

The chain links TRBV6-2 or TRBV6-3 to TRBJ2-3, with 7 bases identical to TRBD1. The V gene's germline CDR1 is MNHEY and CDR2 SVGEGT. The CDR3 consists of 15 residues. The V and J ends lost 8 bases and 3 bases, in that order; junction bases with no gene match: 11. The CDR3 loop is CASSKRGLETDTQYF. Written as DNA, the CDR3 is TGTGCCAGCTCCAAGAGGGGGCTAGAGACAGATACGCAGTATTTT.

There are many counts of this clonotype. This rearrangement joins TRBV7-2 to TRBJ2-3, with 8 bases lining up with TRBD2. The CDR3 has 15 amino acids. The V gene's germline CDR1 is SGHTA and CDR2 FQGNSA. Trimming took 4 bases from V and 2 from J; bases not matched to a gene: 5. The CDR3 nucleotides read TGTGCCAGCAGCTCACCAGCGGGAGTCACAGATACGCAGTATTTT. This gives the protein CASSSPAGVTDTQYF.

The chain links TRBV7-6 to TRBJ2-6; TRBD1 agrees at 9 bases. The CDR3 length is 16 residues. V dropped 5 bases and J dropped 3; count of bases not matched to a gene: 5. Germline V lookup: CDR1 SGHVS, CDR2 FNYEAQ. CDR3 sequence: CASSHGTGFGANVLTF. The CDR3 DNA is TGTGCCAGCAGCCACGGGACAGGGTTTGGGGCCAACGTCCTGACTTTC.

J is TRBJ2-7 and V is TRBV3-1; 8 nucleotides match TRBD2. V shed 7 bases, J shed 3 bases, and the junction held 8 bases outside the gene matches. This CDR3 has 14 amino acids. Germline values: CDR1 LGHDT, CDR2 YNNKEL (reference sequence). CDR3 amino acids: CASTKGLVNYEQYF. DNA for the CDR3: TGTGCCAGCACCAAGGGACTAGTGAACTACGAGCAGTACTTC.

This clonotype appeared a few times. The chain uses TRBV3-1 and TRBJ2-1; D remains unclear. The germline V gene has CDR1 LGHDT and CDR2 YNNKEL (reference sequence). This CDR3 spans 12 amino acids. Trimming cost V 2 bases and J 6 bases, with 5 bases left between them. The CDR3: CASSQMFNEQFF. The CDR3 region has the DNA TGTGCCAGCAGCCAAATGTTCAATGAGCAGTTCTTC.

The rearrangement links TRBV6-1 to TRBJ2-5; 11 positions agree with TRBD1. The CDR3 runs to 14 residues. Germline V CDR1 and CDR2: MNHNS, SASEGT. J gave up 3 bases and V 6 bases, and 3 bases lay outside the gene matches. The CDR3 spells CASREGQGEETQYF. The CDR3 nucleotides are TGTGCCAGCAGAGAGGGACAGGGGGAAGAGACCCAGTACTTC.

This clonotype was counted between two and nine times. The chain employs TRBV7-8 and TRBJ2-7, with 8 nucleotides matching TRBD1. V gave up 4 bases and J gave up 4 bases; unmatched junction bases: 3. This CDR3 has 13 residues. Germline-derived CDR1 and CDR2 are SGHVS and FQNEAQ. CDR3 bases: TGTGCCAGCAGCTCGACAGGGGCTTACGAGCAGTACTTC. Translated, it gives CASSSTGAYEQYF.

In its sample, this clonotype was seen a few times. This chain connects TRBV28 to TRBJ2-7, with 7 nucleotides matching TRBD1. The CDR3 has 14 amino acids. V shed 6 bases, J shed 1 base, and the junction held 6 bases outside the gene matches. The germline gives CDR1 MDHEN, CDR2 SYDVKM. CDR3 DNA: TGTGCCAGCAGGCCGGGACAGACATCCTACGAGCAGTACTTC. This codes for CASRPGQTSYEQYF.

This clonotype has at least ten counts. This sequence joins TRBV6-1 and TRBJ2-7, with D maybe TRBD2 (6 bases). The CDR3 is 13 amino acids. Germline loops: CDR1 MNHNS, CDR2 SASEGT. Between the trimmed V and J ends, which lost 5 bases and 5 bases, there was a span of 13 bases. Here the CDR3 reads CASSLEGPHEQYF. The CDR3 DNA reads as TGTGCCAGCAGTTTGGAGGGACCACACGAGCAGTACTTC.